A few counts support the clone carrying this T cell receptor beta chain. The study excluded patients with uncontrolled infection, other autoimmune disease, pregnancy or lactation. The data were taken from a study of T cells in Graves' hyperthyroidism and ophthalmopathy. The CDR3 has 14 residues. The germline CDR1 and CDR2 sequences are MNHNS and SASEGT. The ends lost 7 bases at V and 6 bases at J; junction bases unmatched: 10. Using RNA transcripts as the source, TCR beta CDR3 regions were amplified. The TCR CDR3 was amplified in a first-round RT-PCR using the HTBI primer set. In TCRdb, the multiplex PCR reads were re-called with MiXCR into one record per CDR3 protein. The sample holds some 370,000 distinct CDR3 sequences, 11% to 15% seen once.

The rearrangement joins TRBV6-1 to TRBJ2-3; 7 bases are a match to TRBD1. The specimen sequenced was blood. This receptor was identified in a man aged 45-65 years with Graves' ophthalmopathy. CDR3 residues: CASTARTGEDTQYF. The CDR3 DNA follows: TGTGCCAGCACCGCCCGGACAGGCGAGGATACGCAGTATTTT.